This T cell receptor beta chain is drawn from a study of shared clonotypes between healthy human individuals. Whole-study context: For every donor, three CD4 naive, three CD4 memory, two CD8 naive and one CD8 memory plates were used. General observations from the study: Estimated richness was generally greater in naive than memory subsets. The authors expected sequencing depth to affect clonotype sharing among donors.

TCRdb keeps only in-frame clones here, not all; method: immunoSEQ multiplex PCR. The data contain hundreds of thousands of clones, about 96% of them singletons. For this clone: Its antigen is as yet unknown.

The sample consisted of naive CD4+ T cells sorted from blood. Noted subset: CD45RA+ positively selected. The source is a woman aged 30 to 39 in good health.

CDR3 sequence reads: CASSRDPSGSTDTQYF. DNA of the CDR3: TGTGCCAGCAGCCGGGACCCTAGCGGGAGCACAGATACGCAGTATTTT. This chain connects TRBV5-6 to TRBJ2-3; the match to TRBD2 covers 8 bases. This CDR3 has 16 amino acids. J gave up 0 bases and V 4 bases, and 7 bases lay outside the gene matches. The V gene's germline CDR1 is SGHDT and CDR2 YYEEEE.